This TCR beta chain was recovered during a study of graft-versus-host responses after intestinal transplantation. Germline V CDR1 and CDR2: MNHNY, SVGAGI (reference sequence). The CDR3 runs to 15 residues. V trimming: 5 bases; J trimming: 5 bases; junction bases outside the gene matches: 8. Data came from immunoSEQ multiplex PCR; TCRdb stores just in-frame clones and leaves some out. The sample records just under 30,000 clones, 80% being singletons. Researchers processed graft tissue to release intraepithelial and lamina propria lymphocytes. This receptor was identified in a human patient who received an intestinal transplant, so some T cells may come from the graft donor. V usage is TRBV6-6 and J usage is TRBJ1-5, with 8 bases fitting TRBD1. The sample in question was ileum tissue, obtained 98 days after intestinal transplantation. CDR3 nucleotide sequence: TGTGCCAGCAGTGGACAGGGTCCCAGCCATCAGCCCCAGCATTTT. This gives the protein CASSGQGPSHQPQHF.